This TCR beta chain was recorded in a study of blood T cell repertoires in COVID-19. Study overall: Samples of COVID-19 (acute and convalescent) were obtained from the United States, Italy and Spain.

In the authors' methods: Estimates of nucleated cell counts were drawn from the amplification of reference gene primers. Profiling relied on immunoSEQ multiplex PCR, and the TCRdb table lists in-frame clones only, not all of them. D and trimming were read from the DNA, whereas the V and J calls and clone size are those reported in that table. The sample has 70,000 to 90,000 clones, about 82% seen once. Germline CDR1 SQVTM, CDR2 ANQGSEA. The V end was cut by 3 bases, the J end by 9 bases, with 10 bases between. CDR3 length: 11 amino acids. The sequence came from a woman aged 55-70 years with acute or convalescent COVID-19. The specimen sequenced was peripheral blood. The genes are TRBV29-1 and TRBJ2-3; D perhaps matches TRBD2 (5 bases). The CDR3 here is CSVDWGDTQYF. The DNA for the CDR3 is TGCAGCGTTGATTGGGGAGACACGCAGTATTTT.